One sample yielded the 21 T cell receptor beta chains listed below, sequenced in a study of blood T cell repertoires in COVID-19. Clones were sequenced by immunoSEQ multiplex PCR, and TCRdb holds only the in-frame ones, with some missing. The sample contains 650,000 to 800,000 clones, 80% to 90% of which appear only once. The specimen sequenced was peripheral blood. The receptors shown here come from a woman aged 18-30 years with acute or convalescent COVID-19.

The rearrangement joins TRBV6-6 to TRBJ1-2; possibly TRBD1 for D (6 bases). This CDR3 contains 13 residues. Germline loops: CDR1 MNHNY, CDR2 SVGAGI (reference sequence). V was cut by 2 bases and J by 2 bases, with 6 bases left in between. In nucleotides, the CDR3 is TGTGCCAGCAGTTACGGGGGCAACTATGGCTACACCTTC. It is translated as CASSYGGNYGYTF.

V is TRBV12-5 and J is TRBJ1-1; possibly TRBD1 for D (5 bases). There are 13 residues in the CDR3. V gave up 3 bases and J gave up 7 bases, with 12 bases separating them. Germline V gene data show CDR1 as LGHNT and CDR2 as FRNRAP. The CDR3 reads CASGFGGYSEAFF. DNA for the CDR3: TGTGCTAGTGGTTTCGGGGGTTATAGTGAAGCTTTCTTT.

The chain uses TRBV10-3 and TRBJ1-4, with TRBD1 matching 7 bases. The V segment lost 4 bases and the J segment 15 bases; nucleotides outside the gene matches: 5. The germline V gene has CDR1 ENHRY and CDR2 SYGVKD. This CDR3 contains 11 residues. As DNA, the CDR3 is TGTGCCATCAGTGCGGGACAGATAATGTTTTTT. Amino acid sequence: CAISAGQIMFF.

In DNA form, the CDR3 reads TGTGCCAGCAGCGTAGGAGGGACTAGCGGGCCCAAACCGAGGATCGGGGAGCTGTTTTTT. It specifies CASSVGGTSGPKPRIGELFF. The chain joins TRBV9 to TRBJ2-2; 12 bases match TRBD2. This CDR3 has 20 residues. Germline V CDR1 and CDR2: SGDLS, YYNGEE. With V trimmed by 0 bases and J by 7 bases, 16 bases remained unmatched. Together with reference TRBV9 and TRBJ2-2, the CDR3 gives the full variable domain: DSGVTQTPKHLITATGQRVTLRCSPRSGDLSVYWYQQSLDQGLQFLIQYYNGEERAKGNILERFSAQQFPDLHSELNLSSLELGDSALYFCASSVGGTSGPKPRIGELFFGEGSRLTVL.

The chain couples TRBV5-1 to TRBJ2-2; TRBD1 is a possible D gene (5 bases). There are 15 residues in the CDR3. Per the germline V gene, CDR1 is SGHRS and CDR2 is YFSETQ. The ends were cut back, 4 bases at V and 7 bases at J, with 17 bases in the middle. For the CDR3, the DNA is TGCGCCAGCAGCCCCGGGCCAGGGTTGGGCGGGGAGCTGTTTTTT. This gives the protein CASSPGPGLGGELFF.

The chain links TRBV5-1 to TRBJ1-1, with D unclear. The CDR3 runs to 13 residues. Looked up from germline, CDR1 is SGHRS and CDR2 is YFSETQ. V dropped 4 bases and J dropped 1 base, with 8 bases sitting between them. The CDR3 loop reads CASSQAANTEAFF. CDR3 nucleotides: TGCGCCAGCAGCCAGGCAGCGAACACTGAAGCTTTCTTT.

This sequence joins TRBV2 and TRBJ1-4; 7 nucleotides line up with TRBD1. Germline lookup yields CDR1 SNHLY and CDR2 FYNNEI. Trimming cost V 8 bases and J 1 base; bases outside gene matches: 4. There are 14 residues in the CDR3. CDR3 in DNA: TGTGCCAGCGTAGACAGGGAAACTAATGAAAAACTGTTTTTT. This codes for CASVDRETNEKLFF.

The count of this clone is one. This sequence joins TRBV9 and TRBJ1-1; tentatively, D is TRBD1 (5 bases). V lost 0 bases and J lost 11, with 11 bases in between. Germline CDR1 reads SGDLS; CDR2 reads YYNGEE. This CDR3 comprises 12 residues. For the CDR3, the DNA is TGTGCCAGCAGCGTAGGGAGGGGTAGCGCTTTCTTT. Protein sequence: CASSVGRGSAFF.

V gene TRBV30 combines with J gene TRBJ2-2, with D maybe TRBD2 (6 bases). The CDR3 runs 13 residues. V was cut by 0 bases and J by 8 bases, with 10 bases left in between. Germline loops: CDR1 GTSNPN, CDR2 SVGIG (reference sequence). The CDR3 DNA follows: TGTGCCTGGAGTGTAGTAGGGACTGGGGAGCTGTTTTTT. This translates into CAWSVVGTGELFF.

V is TRBV11-2 and J is TRBJ2-5; 9 bases are shared with TRBD1. Germline CDR1 is SGHAT and CDR2 is FQNNGV. V was pared by 5 bases and J by 3 bases, with 7 bases of the junction left unmatched. The length of the CDR3 is 15 residues. CDR3 sequence (DNA): TGTGCCAGCAGCATTGGGACAGGGAATGAAGAGACCCAGTACTTC. Encoded protein: CASSIGTGNEETQYF.

The rearrangement links TRBV9 to TRBJ1-1; D not resolved. CDR1 and CDR2 from the germline V gene are SGDLS and YYNGEE. The CDR3 has 13 residues. Trimming took off 0 bases at V and 8 bases at J, with 11 bases between the two ends. CDR3 loop: CASSVDWLAEAFF. The CDR3 DNA follows: TGTGCCAGCAGCGTAGATTGGCTTGCCGAAGCTTTCTTT. Looking up the rest from reference TRBV9 and TRBJ1-1 gives the full variable domain: DSGVTQTPKHLITATGQRVTLRCSPRSGDLSVYWYQQSLDQGLQFLIQYYNGEERAKGNILERFSAQQFPDLHSELNLSSLELGDSALYFCASSVDWLAEAFFGQGTRLTVV.

J is TRBJ2-2 and V is TRBV7-9; 7 bases are shared with TRBD1. The trim removed 3 bases at V and 7 bases at J, leaving 5 bases unmatched. Germline loops: CDR1 SEHNR, CDR2 FQNEAQ (reference sequence). This CDR3 region has 14 residues. The DNA of the CDR3 is TGTGCCAGCAGCTTCGACAGGGCGGTCGGGGAGCTGTTTTTT. The encoded protein is CASSFDRAVGELFF. Together with reference TRBV7-9 and TRBJ2-2, the CDR3 gives the full variable domain: DTGVSQNPRHKITKRGQNVTFRCDPISEHNRLYWYRQTLGQGPEFLTYFQNEAQLEKSRLLSDRFSAERPKGSFSTLEIQRTEQGDSAMYLCASSFDRAVGELFFGEGSRLTVL.

The J gene is TRBJ1-1, the V gene TRBV7-9; D is unresolved. Per the germline V gene, CDR1 is SEHNR and CDR2 is FQNEAQ (reference sequence). The germline V and J ends were trimmed by 3 bases and 5 bases, with 10 bases remaining between them. The CDR3 is 13 residues long. The CDR3 reads CASSFPGGTEAFF. The DNA for the CDR3 is TGTGCCAGCAGCTTCCCGGGAGGGACTGAAGCTTTCTTT.

The V call is TRBV19, the J call TRBJ2-2, with 10 bases identical to TRBD2. The ends lost 3 bases at V and 3 bases at J; junction bases unmatched: 13. This CDR3 region has 19 residues. Germline CDR1 reads LNHDA; CDR2 reads SQIVND (reference sequence). The DNA for the CDR3 is TGTGCCAGTAGTATTAGCCCTAGCGGGGGCCCAGCCTACACCGGGGAGCTGTTTTTT. It translates to CASSISPSGGPAYTGELFF.

V gene TRBV7-9 combines with J gene TRBJ2-7; 7 bases are shared with TRBD1. The V segment lost 1 base and the J segment 4 bases; nucleotides outside the gene matches: 7. This CDR3 is built from 15 residues. Germline V gene lookup returns CDR1 SEHNR and CDR2 FQNEAQ (reference sequence). The CDR3: CASSLGGQWRYEQYF. CDR3 DNA sequence: TGTGCCAGCAGCTTAGGGGGACAGTGGCGGTACGAGCAGTACTTC. The full variable domain, in which reference TRBV7-9 and TRBJ2-7 provide the parts outside the CDR3, is DTGVSQNPRHKITKRGQNVTFRCDPISEHNRLYWYRQTLGQGPEFLTYFQNEAQLEKSRLLSDRFSAERPKGSFSTLEIQRTEQGDSAMYLCASSLGGQWRYEQYFGPGTRLTVT.

V usage is TRBV4-1 and J usage is TRBJ2-3; no reliable D call. The CDR3 has 13 amino acids. V lost 4 bases and J lost 6, with 11 bases in between. Per the germline V gene, CDR1 is MGHRA and CDR2 is YSYEKL. CDR3 region: CASSPHRVDTQYF. CDR3 DNA sequence: TGCGCCAGCAGCCCCCATCGAGTGGATACGCAGTATTTT.

V gene TRBV19 combines with J gene TRBJ1-2, with TRBD1 matching 7 bases. Germline V gene data show CDR1 as LNHDA and CDR2 as SQIVND (reference sequence). The trim removed 2 bases at V and 11 bases at J, leaving 5 bases unmatched. This CDR3 is built from 12 residues. Here the CDR3 reads CASSIWDSSYTF. CDR3 nucleotide sequence: TGTGCCAGTAGTATATGGGACAGCTCTTACACCTTC.

The rearrangement links TRBV7-2 to TRBJ1-2, with TRBD1 matching over 7 bases. Germline trimming cut 3 bases from V and 6 bases from J; bases unmatched to any gene: 7. The CDR3 is 14 amino acids. The germline V gene encodes CDR1 SGHTA and CDR2 FQGNSA. CDR3 coding DNA: TGTGCCAGCAGCTTGGCAGGGGGTTTTGATGGCTACACCTTC. As protein: CASSLAGGFDGYTF. The full variable domain, rest sourced from reference TRBV7-2 and TRBJ1-2, is GAGVSQSPSNKVTEKGKDVELRCDPISGHTALYWYRQSLGQGLEFLIYFQGNSAPDKSGLPSDRFSAERTGGSVSTLTIQRTQQEDSAVYLCASSLAGGFDGYTFGSGTRLTVV.

V is TRBV25-1 and J is TRBJ1-1, with 8 bases identical to TRBD1. The CDR3 spans 17 residues. Germline CDR1 MGHDK, CDR2 SYGVNS. After removal of 5 bases from V and 5 bases from J, the junction contained 16 bases not matched to a gene. CDR3 residues: CASSPTRTGLIGTEAFF. In DNA, the CDR3 is TGTGCCAGCAGTCCAACCAGGACAGGGCTTATCGGTACTGAAGCTTTCTTT.

This clone appeared once. The chain employs TRBV6-4 and TRBJ1-2; 7 bases match TRBD1. The V segment lost 0 bases and the J segment 4 bases; nucleotides outside the gene matches: 2. Germline CDR1 reads MRHNA; CDR2 reads SNTAGT. The CDR3 contains 14 residues. The CDR3: CASSDSGTAYGYTF. For the CDR3, the DNA is TGTGCCAGCAGTGACTCCGGGACAGCCTATGGCTACACCTTC.

The chain combines TRBV29-1 with TRBJ2-2; tentatively, D is TRBD2 (6 bases). Trimming took off 3 bases at V and 4 bases at J, with 15 bases between the two ends. The germline V gene has CDR1 SQVTM and CDR2 ANQGSEA. The CDR3 sequence is 15 residues long. The CDR3 coding sequence is TGCAGCGTTGAGAGGGACTCACGAGGCACCGGGGAGCTGTTTTTT. Translation gives CSVERDSRGTGELFF.